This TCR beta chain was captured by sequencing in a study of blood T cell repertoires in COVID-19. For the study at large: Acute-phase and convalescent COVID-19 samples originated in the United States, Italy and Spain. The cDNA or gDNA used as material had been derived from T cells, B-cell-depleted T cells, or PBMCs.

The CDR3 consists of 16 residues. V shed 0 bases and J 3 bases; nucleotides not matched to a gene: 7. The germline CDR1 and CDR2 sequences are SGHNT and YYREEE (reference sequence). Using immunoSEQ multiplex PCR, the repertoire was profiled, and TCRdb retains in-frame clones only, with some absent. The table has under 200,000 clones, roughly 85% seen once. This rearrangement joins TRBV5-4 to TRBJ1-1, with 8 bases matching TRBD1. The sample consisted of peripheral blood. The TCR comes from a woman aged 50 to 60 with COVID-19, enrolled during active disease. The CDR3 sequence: CASSLGSDRGYTEAFF. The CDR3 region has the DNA TGTGCCAGCAGCTTGGGGTCCGACAGGGGTTACACTGAAGCTTTCTTT.